What follows is one T cell receptor beta chain and its context. The target antigen is unknown. CDR1 is LNHDA and CDR2 is SQIVND in the germline V gene (reference sequence). This CDR3 is 16 amino acids long. Trimming cost V 7 bases and J 4 bases; bases outside gene matches: 11. This entry belongs to a study of cytomegalovirus exposure and HLA in healthy donors. Study results and caveats: According to the study, some 160 TCR beta chains were cytomegalovirus-associated.

The PCR used 60 Vbeta and 13 Jbeta primers. TCRdb's table, derived via immunoSEQ multiplex PCR, lists solely in-frame clones and lacks some. The sample has under 150,000 clones; 70% to 80% are singletons. The sample was PBMCs. The TCR sequence derives from a middle-aged woman in good health and CMV-seropositive. The chain links TRBV19 to TRBJ2-1, with TRBD2 matching over 9 bases. The CDR3 region has the DNA TGTGCCAGTACATCCGGTAGCGGGAGTCTGTACAATGAGCAGTTCTTC. Amino acids: CASTSGSGSLYNEQFF.